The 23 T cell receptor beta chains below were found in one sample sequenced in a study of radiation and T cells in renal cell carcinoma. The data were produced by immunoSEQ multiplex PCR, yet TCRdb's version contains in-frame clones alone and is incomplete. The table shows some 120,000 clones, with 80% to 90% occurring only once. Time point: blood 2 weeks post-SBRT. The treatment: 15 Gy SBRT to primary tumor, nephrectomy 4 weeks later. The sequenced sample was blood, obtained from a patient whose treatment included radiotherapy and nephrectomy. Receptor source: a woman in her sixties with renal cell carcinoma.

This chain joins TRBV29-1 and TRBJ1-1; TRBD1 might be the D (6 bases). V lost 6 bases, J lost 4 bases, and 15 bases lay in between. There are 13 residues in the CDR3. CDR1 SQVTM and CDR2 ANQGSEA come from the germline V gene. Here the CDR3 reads CSVAGQIGTEAFF. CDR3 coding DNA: TGCAGCGTCGCCGGACAGATAGGCACTGAAGCTTTCTTT.

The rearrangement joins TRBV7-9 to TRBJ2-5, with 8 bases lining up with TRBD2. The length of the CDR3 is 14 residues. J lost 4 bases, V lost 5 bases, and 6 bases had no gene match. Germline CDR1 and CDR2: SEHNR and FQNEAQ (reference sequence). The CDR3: CASSLTSVPETQYF. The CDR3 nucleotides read TGTGCCAGCAGCCTGACTAGCGTCCCAGAGACCCAGTACTTC.

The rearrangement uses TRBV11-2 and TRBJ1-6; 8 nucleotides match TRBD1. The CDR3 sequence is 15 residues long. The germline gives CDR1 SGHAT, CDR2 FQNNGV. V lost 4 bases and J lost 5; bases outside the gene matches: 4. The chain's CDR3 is CASSSTGQDNSPLHF. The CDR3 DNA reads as TGTGCCAGCAGCTCAACGGGACAGGATAATTCACCCCTCCACTTT.

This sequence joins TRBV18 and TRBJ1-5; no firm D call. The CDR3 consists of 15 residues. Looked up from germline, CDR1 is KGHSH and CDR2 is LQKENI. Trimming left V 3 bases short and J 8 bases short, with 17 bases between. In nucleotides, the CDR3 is TGTGCCAGCTCACCGGCACCTCCGGGTGGAGAGCCCCAGCATTTT. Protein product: CASSPAPPGGEPQHF.

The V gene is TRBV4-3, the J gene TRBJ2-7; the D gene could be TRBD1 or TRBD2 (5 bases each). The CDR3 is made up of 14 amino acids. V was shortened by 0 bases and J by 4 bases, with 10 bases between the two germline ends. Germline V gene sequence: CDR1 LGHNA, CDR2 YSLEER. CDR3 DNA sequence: TGCGCCAGCAGCCAAGATCTTGGGGGATACGAGCAGTACTTC. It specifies CASSQDLGGYEQYF.

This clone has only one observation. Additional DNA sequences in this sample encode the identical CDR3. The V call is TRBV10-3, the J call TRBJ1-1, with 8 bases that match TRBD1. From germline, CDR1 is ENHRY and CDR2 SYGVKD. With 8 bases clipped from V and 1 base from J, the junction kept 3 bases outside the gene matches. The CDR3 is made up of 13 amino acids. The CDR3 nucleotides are TGTGCCATCTCCGGGACAGGGAACACTGAAGCTTTCTTT. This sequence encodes CAISGTGNTEAFF.

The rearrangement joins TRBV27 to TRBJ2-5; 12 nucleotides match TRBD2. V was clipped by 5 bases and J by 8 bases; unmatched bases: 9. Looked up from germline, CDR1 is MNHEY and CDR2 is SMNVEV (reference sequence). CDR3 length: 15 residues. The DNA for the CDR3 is TGTGCCAGCAGTGCCCGACTAGCGGGAGACGTTACCCAGTACTTC. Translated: CASSARLAGDVTQYF.

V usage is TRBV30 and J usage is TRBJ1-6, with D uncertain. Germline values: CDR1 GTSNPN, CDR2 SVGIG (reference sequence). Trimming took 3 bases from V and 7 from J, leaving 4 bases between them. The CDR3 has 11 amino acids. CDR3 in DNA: TGTGCCTGGAGGGAGAATTCACCCCTCCACTTT. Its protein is CAWRENSPLHF.

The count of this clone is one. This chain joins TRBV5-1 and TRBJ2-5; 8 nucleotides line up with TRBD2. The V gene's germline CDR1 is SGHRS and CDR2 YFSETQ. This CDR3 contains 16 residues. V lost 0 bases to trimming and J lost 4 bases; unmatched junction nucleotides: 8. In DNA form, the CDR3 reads TGCGCCAGCAGCTTGGCCAGCGGGGGTCCCGGAGAGACCCAGTACTTC. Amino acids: CASSLASGGPGETQYF.

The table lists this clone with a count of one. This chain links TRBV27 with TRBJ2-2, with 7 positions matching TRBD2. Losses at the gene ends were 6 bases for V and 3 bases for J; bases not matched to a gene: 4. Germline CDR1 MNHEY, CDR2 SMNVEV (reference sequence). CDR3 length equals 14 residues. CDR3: CASRREWYTGELFF. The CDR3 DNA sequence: TGTGCCAGCAGGCGGGAGTGGTACACCGGGGAGCTGTTTTTT.

The CDR3 DNA reads as TGTGCCACCTCTACAGGGGCGACGTATGAAAAACTGTTTTTT. It codes for CATSTGATYEKLFF. The chain has TRBV27 and TRBJ1-4, with 7 bases fitting TRBD1. CDR1 and CDR2 (germline): MNHEY, SMNVEV (reference sequence). This CDR3 region has 14 residues. Trimming at V came to 10 bases and at J to 6 bases, leaving 11 bases not matched to a gene.

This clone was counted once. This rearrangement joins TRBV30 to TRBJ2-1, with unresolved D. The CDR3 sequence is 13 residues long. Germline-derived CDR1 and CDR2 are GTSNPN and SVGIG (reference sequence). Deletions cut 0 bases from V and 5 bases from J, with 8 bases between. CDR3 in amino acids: CAWSVMMHNEQFF. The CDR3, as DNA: TGTGCCTGGAGTGTAATGATGCACAATGAGCAGTTCTTC.

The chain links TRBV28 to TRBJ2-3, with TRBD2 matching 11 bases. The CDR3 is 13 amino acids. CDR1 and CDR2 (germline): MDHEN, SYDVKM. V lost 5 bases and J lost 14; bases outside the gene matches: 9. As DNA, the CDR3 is TGTGCCAGCAGTCGGCTAGCGGGGGGTGGGTGGTATTTT. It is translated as CASSRLAGGGWYF.

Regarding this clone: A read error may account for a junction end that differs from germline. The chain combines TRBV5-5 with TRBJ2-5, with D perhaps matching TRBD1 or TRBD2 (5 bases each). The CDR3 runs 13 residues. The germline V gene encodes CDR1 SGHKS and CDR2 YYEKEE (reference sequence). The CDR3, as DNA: TGTGCCAGCAGTTTGGACTGGGGGGAGACCCAGTACTTC. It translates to CASSLDWGETQYF.

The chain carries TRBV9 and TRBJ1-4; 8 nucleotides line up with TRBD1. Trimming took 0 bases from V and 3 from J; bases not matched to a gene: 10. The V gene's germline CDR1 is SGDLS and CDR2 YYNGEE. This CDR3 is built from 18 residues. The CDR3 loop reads CASSVGGTGEVSNEKLFF. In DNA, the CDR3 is TGTGCCAGCAGCGTAGGGGGGACAGGCGAAGTTTCTAATGAAAAACTGTTTTTT. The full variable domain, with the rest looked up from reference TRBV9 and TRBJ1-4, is DSGVTQTPKHLITATGQRVTLRCSPRSGDLSVYWYQQSLDQGLQFLIQYYNGEERAKGNILERFSAQQFPDLHSELNLSSLELGDSALYFCASSVGGTGEVSNEKLFFGSGTQLSVL.

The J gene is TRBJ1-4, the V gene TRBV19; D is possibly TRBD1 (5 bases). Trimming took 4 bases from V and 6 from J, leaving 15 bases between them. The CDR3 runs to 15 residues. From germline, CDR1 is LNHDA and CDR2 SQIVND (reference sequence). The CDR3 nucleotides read TGTGCCAGTAGTACCGACCTGGGGCCAGATGAAAAACTGTTTTTT. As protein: CASSTDLGPDEKLFF.

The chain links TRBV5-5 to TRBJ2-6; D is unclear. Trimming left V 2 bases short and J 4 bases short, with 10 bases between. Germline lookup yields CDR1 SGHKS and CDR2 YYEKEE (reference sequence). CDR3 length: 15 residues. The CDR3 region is CASSFLGTGANVLTF. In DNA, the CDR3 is TGTGCCAGCAGCTTTCTGGGTACCGGGGCCAACGTCCTGACTTTC.

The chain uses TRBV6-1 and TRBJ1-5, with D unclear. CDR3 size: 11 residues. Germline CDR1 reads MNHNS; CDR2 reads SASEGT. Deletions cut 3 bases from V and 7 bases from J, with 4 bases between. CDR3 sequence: CASSDRQPQHF. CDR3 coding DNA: TGTGCCAGCAGTGATAGACAGCCCCAGCATTTT.

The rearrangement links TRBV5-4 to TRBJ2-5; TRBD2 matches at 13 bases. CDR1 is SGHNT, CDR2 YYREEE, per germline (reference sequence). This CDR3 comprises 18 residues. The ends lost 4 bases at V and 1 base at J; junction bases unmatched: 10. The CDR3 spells CASSQEPRTSGGQETQYF. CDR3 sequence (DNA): TGTGCCAGCAGCCAGGAACCCAGGACTAGCGGGGGCCAAGAGACCCAGTACTTC. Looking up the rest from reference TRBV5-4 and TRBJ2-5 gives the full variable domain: ETGVTQSPTHLIKTRGQQVTLRCSSQSGHNTVSWYQQALGQGPQFIFQYYREEENGRGNFPPRFSGLQFPNYSSELNVNALELDDSALYLCASSQEPRTSGGQETQYFGPGTRLLVL.

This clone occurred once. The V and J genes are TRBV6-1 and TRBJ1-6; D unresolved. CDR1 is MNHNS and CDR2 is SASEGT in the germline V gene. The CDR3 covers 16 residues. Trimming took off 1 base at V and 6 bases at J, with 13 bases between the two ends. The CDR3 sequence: CASSEVGSTGNSPLHF. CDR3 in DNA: TGTGCCAGCAGTGAAGTGGGGTCGACGGGTAATTCACCCCTCCACTTT.

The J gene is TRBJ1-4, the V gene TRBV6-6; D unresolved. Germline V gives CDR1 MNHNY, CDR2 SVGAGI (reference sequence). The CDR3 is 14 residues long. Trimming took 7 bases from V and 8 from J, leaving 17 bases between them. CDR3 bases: TGTGCCAGCAACCGTGGAGGCGCGGGCGAAAAACTGTTTTTT. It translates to CASNRGGAGEKLFF.

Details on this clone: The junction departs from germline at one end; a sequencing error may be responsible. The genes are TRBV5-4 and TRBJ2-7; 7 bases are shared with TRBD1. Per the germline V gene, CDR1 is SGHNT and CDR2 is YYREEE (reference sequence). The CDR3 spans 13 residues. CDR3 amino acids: CASSDRDAYERYF. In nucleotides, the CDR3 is TGTGCCAGCAGCGACAGGGACGCCTACGAGCGGTACTTC.

CDR3 loop: CASIRQLGEKLFF. DNA for the CDR3: TGTGCCAGCATTCGACAGTTAGGGGAAAAACTGTTTTTT. This chain uses TRBV6-1 with TRBJ1-4; D possibly corresponds to TRBD1 (5 bases). In germline, CDR1 is MNHNS, CDR2 SASEGT. The CDR3 is 13 amino acids. Trimming left V 7 bases short and J 8 bases short, with 14 bases between.